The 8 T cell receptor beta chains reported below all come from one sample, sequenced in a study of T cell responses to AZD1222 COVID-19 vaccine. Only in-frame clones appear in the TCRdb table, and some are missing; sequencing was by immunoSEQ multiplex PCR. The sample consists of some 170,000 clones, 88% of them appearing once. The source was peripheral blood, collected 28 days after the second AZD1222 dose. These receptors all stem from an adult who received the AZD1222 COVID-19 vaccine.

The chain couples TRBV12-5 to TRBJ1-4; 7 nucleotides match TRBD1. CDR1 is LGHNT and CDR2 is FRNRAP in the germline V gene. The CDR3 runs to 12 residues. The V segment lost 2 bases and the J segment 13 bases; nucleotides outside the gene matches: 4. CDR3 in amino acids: CASGLLRDRLFF. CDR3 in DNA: TGTGCTAGTGGTTTGCTTCGGGACAGACTGTTTTTT.

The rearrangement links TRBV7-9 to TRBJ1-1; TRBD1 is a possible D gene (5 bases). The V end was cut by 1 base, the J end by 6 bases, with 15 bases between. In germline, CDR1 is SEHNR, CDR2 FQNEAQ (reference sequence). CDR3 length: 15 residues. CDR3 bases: TGTGCCAGCAGCTTAGTCGGTGTCAGGGAGTCTGAAGCTTTCTTT. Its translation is CASSLVGVRESEAFF.

The CDR3 DNA sequence: TGTGCCAGCAGCTTAGCTCCCACAGCCAATGAGCAGTTCTTC. Encoded protein: CASSLAPTANEQFF. The J gene is TRBJ2-1, the V gene TRBV7-9; D remains unclear. The CDR3 contains 14 residues. V lost 0 bases and J lost 6, with 9 bases in between. Per germline, CDR1 SEHNR and CDR2 FQNEAQ (reference sequence).

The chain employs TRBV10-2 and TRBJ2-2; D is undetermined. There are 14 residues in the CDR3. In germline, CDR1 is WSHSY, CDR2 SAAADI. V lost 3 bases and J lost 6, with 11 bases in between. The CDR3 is CASSDRSTAGELFF. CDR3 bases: TGCGCCAGCAGTGACAGATCGACCGCCGGGGAGCTGTTTTTT.

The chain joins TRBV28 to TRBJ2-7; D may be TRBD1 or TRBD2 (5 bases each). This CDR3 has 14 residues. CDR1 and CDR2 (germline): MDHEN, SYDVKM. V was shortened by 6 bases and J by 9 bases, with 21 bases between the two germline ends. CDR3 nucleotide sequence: TGTGCCAGCAGCTCAGCCGGGACGGACTTCGGGCAGTACTTC. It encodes CASSSAGTDFGQYF.

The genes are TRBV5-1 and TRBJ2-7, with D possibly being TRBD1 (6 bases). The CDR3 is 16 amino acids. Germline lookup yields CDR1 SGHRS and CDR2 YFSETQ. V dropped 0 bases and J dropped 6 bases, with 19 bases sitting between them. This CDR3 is CASSLVSGRGYSEQYF. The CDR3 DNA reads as TGCGCCAGCAGCTTGGTGTCGGGCAGGGGCTACTCCGAGCAGTACTTC.

CDR3 in DNA: TGCGCCAGCAGCCTAAGCGGCTCAGGGAGCTCCTACGAGCAGTACTTC. It is translated as CASSLSGSGSSYEQYF. The rearrangement joins TRBV4-1 to TRBJ2-7; D is possibly TRBD1 or TRBD2 (5 bases each). Per germline, CDR1 MGHRA and CDR2 YSYEKL. The CDR3 totals 16 residues. V was pared by 4 bases and J by 0 bases, with 16 bases between.

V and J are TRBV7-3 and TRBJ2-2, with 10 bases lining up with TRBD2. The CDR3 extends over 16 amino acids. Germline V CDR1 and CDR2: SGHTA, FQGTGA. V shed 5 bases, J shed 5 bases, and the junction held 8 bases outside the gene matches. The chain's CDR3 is CASSKVAGGVTGELFF. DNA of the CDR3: TGTGCCAGCAGCAAAGTAGCGGGGGGTGTTACCGGGGAGCTGTTTTTT.